The next 13 T cell receptor beta chains were all read from a single sample in a study of blood T cells in healthy people across ages. Combining a sample-barcoded 5' primer with a J-beta primer mix, a second PCR ran for 7 to 11 cycles. TCRdb used MiXCR to reprocess the 5' RACE reads, holding one entry per CDR3 protein. The sample lists about 570,000 distinct CDR3 sequences, 25% to 30% occurring once. The sequenced material came from blood. These receptors all stem from a woman aged 70-85 years in good health.

The rearrangement links TRBV20-1 to TRBJ1-1, with 8 bases lining up with TRBD1. Germline V lookup: CDR1 DFQATT, CDR2 SNEGSKA (reference sequence). After removal of 0 bases from V and 3 bases from J, the junction contained 12 bases not matched to a gene. The CDR3 covers 17 residues. CDR3 bases: TGCAGTGCTAGAGATCTTTCAGGGGGCGCGGGGGACACTGAAGCTTTCTTT. This encodes CSARDLSGGAGDTEAFF.

In this sample, this clonotype turned up a few times. The chain has TRBV7-9 and TRBJ1-4, with D tentatively TRBD1 (5 bases). The CDR3 runs 15 residues. Deletions cut 6 bases from V and 3 bases from J, with 14 bases between. The germline CDR1 and CDR2 sequences are SEHNR and FQNEAQ (reference sequence). CDR3 DNA sequence: TGTGCCAGCAGTTGGGGACGGGCATCTAATGAAAAACTGTTTTTT. This codes for CASSWGRASNEKLFF.

The chain links TRBV12-3 or TRBV12-4 to TRBJ2-2; the D gene is possibly TRBD2 (5 bases). Trimming removed 5 bases from V and 10 bases from J, with 11 bases in between. The CDR3 spans 12 residues. CDR3 loop: CASSADLAELFF. In nucleotides, the CDR3 is TGTGCCAGCAGTGCGGACTTGGCGGAGCTGTTTTTT.

This clonotype was detected only a few times. The genes are TRBV21-1 and TRBJ2-5. The end of the DNA aligns better with TRBJ2-1, so the J call may be wrong. TRBV21-1 represents a pseudogene. The CDR3 is 13 residues long. The CDR3 region is CACRRPVRNEQFF. CDR3 in DNA: TGTGCCTGTAGGCGGCCAGTTCGAAATGAGCAGTTCTTC.

This clonotype has a handful of counts. The genes are TRBV18 and TRBJ2-7; possible D gene TRBD1, 5 bases. V lost 3 bases and J lost 0, with 12 bases in between. CDR1 KGHSH and CDR2 LQKENI come from the germline V gene. The CDR3 contains 15 residues. The CDR3: CASSPLQVSSYEQYF. Here the CDR3 DNA reads TGTGCCAGCTCACCGCTACAGGTCAGCTCCTACGAGCAGTACTTC.

The chain links TRBV20-1 to TRBJ2-1, with TRBD2 as a possible D gene (6 bases). This CDR3 has 14 residues. V lost 4 bases to trimming and J lost 7 bases, with 17 bases between them. The germline CDR1 and CDR2 sequences are DFQATT and SNEGSKA (reference sequence). DNA for the CDR3: TGCAGTGCTACCGGTCCCCCGCGGGGTAATGAGCAGTTCTTC. Its protein product is CSATGPPRGNEQFF.

This clonotype has a handful of counts. The rearrangement joins TRBV29-1 to TRBJ2-2; 12 bases are a match to TRBD2. The CDR3 runs to 14 residues. From germline, CDR1 is SQVTM and CDR2 ANQGSEA. The V and J ends lost 6 bases and 4 bases, in that order; junction bases with no gene match: 3. The CDR3 reads CSVATSGGTGELFF. The DNA for the CDR3 is TGCAGCGTGGCGACTAGCGGGGGCACCGGGGAGCTGTTTTTT.

Points on this clonotype: Relative to the germline gene, one junction end is altered; a read error may explain this. This rearrangement joins TRBV10-3 to TRBJ2-3, with D possibly matching TRBD2 (6 bases). CDR1 is ENHRY and CDR2 is SYGVKD in the germline V gene. The CDR3 is 16 residues long. The CDR3, as DNA: TGTGCCATCAGTGAGTCTAACGGGGGTTCCACAGGTACGCAGTATTTT. Residues: CAISESNGGSTGTQYF.

The chain employs TRBV7-2 and TRBJ2-5, with D possibly matching TRBD1 (6 bases). The tail of the sequence fits TRBJ2-1 better, so the J call may be wrong. Germline V lookup: CDR1 SGHTA, CDR2 FQGNSA. This CDR3 region has 12 residues. The CDR3 DNA follows: TGTGCCAGCAGTACAGGGCCGAATGAGCAGTTCTTC. Translation: CASSTGPNEQFF.

The chain links TRBV4-1 to TRBJ1-1; D gene ambiguous. V lost 1 base to trimming and J lost 2 bases, with 8 bases between them. Germline V lookup: CDR1 MGHRA, CDR2 YSYEKL. The CDR3 runs to 14 residues. In DNA, the CDR3 is TGCGCCAGCAGCCAAGGTTGGGGTAACACTGAAGCTTTCTTT. Protein: CASSQGWGNTEAFF.

This clonotype was observed a handful of times. This rearrangement joins TRBV4-2 to TRBJ2-3; D gene uncertain. This CDR3 comprises 16 residues. The V end was cut by 1 base, the J end by 4 bases, with 15 bases between. Germline V lookup: CDR1 LGHNA, CDR2 YNFKEQ. Here the CDR3 reads CASSQGAATPPDTQYF. The CDR3 DNA follows: TGTGCCAGCAGCCAAGGTGCCGCGACCCCCCCAGATACGCAGTATTTT.

The CDR3 protein is CASSLKDNPLQYF. The CDR3 coding sequence is TGTGCCAGCAGCTTAAAGGACAACCCTTTGCAGTATTTT. This rearrangement joins TRBV7-9 to TRBJ2-3, with D possibly being TRBD1 (5 bases). The CDR3 covers 13 residues. The ends were cut back, 2 bases at V and 11 bases at J, with 14 bases in the middle. Germline V gene sequence: CDR1 SEHNR, CDR2 FQNEAQ (reference sequence).

Details on this clonotype: Relative to the germline gene, one junction end is altered; a read error may explain this. The rearrangement uses TRBV20-1 and TRBJ1-1; TRBD1 might be the D (6 bases). CDR1 and CDR2 (germline): DFQATT, SNEGSKA (reference sequence). The CDR3 is 13 residues long. CDR3 DNA: TGCAGTGCTAGAGGGGGACACGACACTAAAGCTTTCTTT. Translated, it gives CSARGGHDTKAFF.